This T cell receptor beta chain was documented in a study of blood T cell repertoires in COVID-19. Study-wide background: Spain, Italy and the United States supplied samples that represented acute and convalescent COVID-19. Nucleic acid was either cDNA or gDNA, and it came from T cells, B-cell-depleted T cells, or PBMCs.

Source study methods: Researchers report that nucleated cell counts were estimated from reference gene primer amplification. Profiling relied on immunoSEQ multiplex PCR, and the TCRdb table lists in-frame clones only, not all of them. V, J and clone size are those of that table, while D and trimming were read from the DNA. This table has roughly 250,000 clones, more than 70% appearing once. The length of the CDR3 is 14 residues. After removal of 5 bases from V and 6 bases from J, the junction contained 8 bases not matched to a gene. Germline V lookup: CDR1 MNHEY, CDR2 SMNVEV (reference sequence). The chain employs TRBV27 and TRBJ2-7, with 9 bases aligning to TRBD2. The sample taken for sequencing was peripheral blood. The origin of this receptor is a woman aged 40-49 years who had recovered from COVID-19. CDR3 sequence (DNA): TGTGCCAGCAGTCGTAGCGGGAGCCCTTTCGAGCAGTACTTC. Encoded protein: CASSRSGSPFEQYF.